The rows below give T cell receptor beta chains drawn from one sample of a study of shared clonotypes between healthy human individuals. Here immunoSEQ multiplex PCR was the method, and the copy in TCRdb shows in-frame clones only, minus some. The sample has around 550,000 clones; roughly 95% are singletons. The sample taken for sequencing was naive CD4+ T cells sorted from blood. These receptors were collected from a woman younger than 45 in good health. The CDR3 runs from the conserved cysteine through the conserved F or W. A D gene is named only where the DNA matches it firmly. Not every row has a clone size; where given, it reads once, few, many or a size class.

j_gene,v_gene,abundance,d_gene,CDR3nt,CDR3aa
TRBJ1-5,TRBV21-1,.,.,TGTGCCAGCAGCTTCCCCCGGACAGGGCCCAATCAGCCCCAGCATTTT,CASSFPRTGPNQPQHF
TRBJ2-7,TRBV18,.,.,TGTGCCAGCTCTCCCCTTTTCGGGACAAGCTACGAGCAGTACTTC,CASSPLFGTSYEQYF
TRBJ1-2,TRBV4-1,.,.,TGCGCCAGCAGCCAAGAGTGGCAGCCTAACTATGGCTACACCTTC,CASSQEWQPNYGYTF
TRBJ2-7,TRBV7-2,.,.,TGTGCCAGCAGCTTATGGGGTTACGAGCAGTACTTC,CASSLWGYEQYF
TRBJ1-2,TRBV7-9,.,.,TGTGCCAGCAGCTCAAGGGTGGTGGAGGGCTACACCTTC,CASSSRVVEGYTF
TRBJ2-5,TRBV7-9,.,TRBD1,TGTGCCAGCAGCTTAGCGCGGACAGGGGAATTACAGTACTTC,CASSLARTGELQYF
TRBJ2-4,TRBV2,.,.,TGTGCCAGCAGTTCGGGACTAGCCAAAAACATTCAGTACTTC,CASSSGLAKNIQYF
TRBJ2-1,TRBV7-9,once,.,TGTGCCAGCAGCAAGGGAAATGTAAATGAGCAGTTCTTC,CASSKGNVNEQFF
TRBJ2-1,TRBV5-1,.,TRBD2,TGCGCCAGCAGCCCACTAGCGGGAGGTGGGAATGAGCAGTTCTTC,CASSPLAGGGNEQFF
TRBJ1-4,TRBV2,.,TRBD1,TGTGCCAGCAGAACAGGGGGTGAAAAACTGTTTTTT,CASRTGGEKLFF
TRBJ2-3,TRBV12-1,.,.,TGTGCCAGCAGCAGAGTACCGGGACCGGCTAGCACAGATACGCAGTATTTT,CASSRVPGPASTDTQYF
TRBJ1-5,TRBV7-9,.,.,TGTGCCAGCAGATCGTGGCCCCAGCATTTT,CASRSWPQHF
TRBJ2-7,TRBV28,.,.,TGTGCCAGCAGTTTAGAGGGGCAGGTTTACGAGCAGTACTTC,CASSLEGQVYEQYF
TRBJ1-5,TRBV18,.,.,TGTGCCAGCTCACTCACGGGTGGAGGAGATCAGCCCCAGCATTTT,CASSLTGGGDQPQHF
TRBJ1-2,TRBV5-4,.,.,TGTGCCAGCAGCTTGGACGGGCCCAACTATGGCTACACCTTC,CASSLDGPNYGYTF
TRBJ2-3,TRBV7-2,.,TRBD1,TGTGCCAGCAGCTTGAACGGACAGGGGATTCCAGATACGCAGTATTTT,CASSLNGQGIPDTQYF
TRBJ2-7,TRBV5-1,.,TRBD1,TGCGCCAGCAGCCCCGGACAGGCCCTCTACGAGCAGTACTTC,CASSPGQALYEQYF
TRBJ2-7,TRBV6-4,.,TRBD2,TGTGCCAGCAGTGACTCGAAACTAGCGGGACCCAGCTCCTACGAGCAGTACTTC,CASSDSKLAGPSSYEQYF